The clone carrying this TCR beta chain was counted only a few times. At one end the junction does not follow the germline gene, possibly because of a read error. The sample comes from a study of T-cell reconstitution after alpha-beta-depleted transplantation in children. Germline lookup yields CDR1 SGHTA and CDR2 FQGNSA. The CDR3 is made up of 15 amino acids. The authors prepared the TCRbeta library with unique molecular identifiers. One entry per CDR3 protein, called by TCRdb with MiXCR from the PCR reads. This table holds about 610,000 distinct CDR3 sequences, roughly a tenth found once. The TCR comes from a human donor who donated a stem cell graft to a child with acute myeloid leukemia. The chain has TRBV7-2 and TRBJ1-1, with D perhaps matching TRBD1 (6 bases). The sequencing used PBMCs from the stem cell graft donor, collected from the stem cell graft. As DNA, the CDR3 is TGTGCCAGCAGCTTAAAGGCGGGGGGCAGTACTGAAGTTTTCTTT. Translated, it gives CASSLKAGGSTEVFF.